This is a list of T cell receptor beta chains from one sample in a study of blood T cell repertoires in COVID-19. Here immunoSEQ multiplex PCR was the method, and the copy in TCRdb shows in-frame clones only, minus some. Seen here are about 150,000 clones, approximately 86% observed once, and the top ten hold over 0.8%. Sample: peripheral blood. These receptor sequences come from a woman aged 50 to 60 with acute or convalescent COVID-19. The CDR3 runs from the conserved cysteine through the conserved F or W. The order of the fields is clone size, D gene, V gene, J gene, CDR3 protein. D genes are given only for firm matches. Size is stated for part of the rows, as once, few or many counts, or as a class when the clone is expanded.

once	.	TRBV14	TRBJ1-2	CASSQEIGHIKSGDYGYTF
.	.	TRBV19	TRBJ1-5	CASSIERGQPQHF
once	TRBD1	TRBV2	TRBJ2-6	CASSDRGNRANVLTF
.	.	TRBV6-2/TRBV6-3	TRBJ2-2	CASSYSIVNTGELFF
.	.	TRBV27	TRBJ2-2	CASSLSPGWNTGELFF
.	TRBD1	TRBV5-6	TRBJ1-2	CASSPGTGGNYGYTF
.	TRBD1	TRBV6-5	TRBJ1-2	CASSPDRVGGYTF
.	.	TRBV20-1	TRBJ1-1	CSASLLGVGAFF
.	.	TRBV11-2	TRBJ2-3	CASSSPRTDTQYF
.	.	TRBV21-1	TRBJ2-1	CASTGGEAYNEQFF
.	TRBD2	TRBV5-1	TRBJ2-2	CASSLDRGVETGELFF
.	.	TRBV2	TRBJ1-1	CASLGGRTEAFF
few	.	TRBV24-1	TRBJ1-1	CATSDQRAEAFF
.	TRBD2	TRBV19	TRBJ2-2	CASSIDSVGGDTGELFF
once	.	TRBV19	TRBJ1-3	CASRITRIPGNTIYF
.	TRBD1	TRBV5-1	TRBJ1-4	CASSADRGDNEKLFF
.	TRBD1	TRBV28	TRBJ1-5	CASSTNRASTGKYSNQPQHF
few	TRBD1	TRBV10-1	TRBJ1-1	CASGAGTEEKAFF
.	.	TRBV3-1/TRBV3-2	TRBJ1-5	CASSQDGGGSNQPQHF
.	.	TRBV7-7	TRBJ2-2	CASSAHRVETTGELFF
.	TRBD2	TRBV19	TRBJ2-3	CASSIAAGYTDTQYF
.	.	TRBV25-1	TRBJ1-4	CASTAERGINEKLFF
.	TRBD1	TRBV7-3	TRBJ1-6	CASSYEGADSPLHF
.	TRBD1	TRBV6-5	TRBJ1-2	CASSYPDRGNGYTF
.	.	TRBV5-1	TRBJ1-2	CASRFGGGYTF
.	.	TRBV9	TRBJ1-3	CASSVTPGLRNTIYF
few	.	TRBV5-6	TRBJ1-1	CASSVGGSLLNTEAFF
once	TRBD1	TRBV2	TRBJ2-7	CASSGGQGPYEQYF
few	.	TRBV25-1	TRBJ1-1	CASSDRQAPGAFF
.	TRBD1	TRBV19	TRBJ1-1	CASAGQGGTEAFF
.	.	TRBV6-1	TRBJ2-5	CASSEDSLTQYF
.	TRBD2	TRBV19	TRBJ2-1	CASRERGANYNEQFF
once	.	TRBV6-1	TRBJ2-7	CASSEAGQTPYEQYF
.	.	TRBV6-5	TRBJ2-3	CASSPPDSYTQYF
.	TRBD2	TRBV20-1	TRBJ2-1	CSASGGGSMIHEQFF
few	TRBD1	TRBV7-3	TRBJ2-2	CASSRGQGAATGELFF
.	TRBD2	TRBV5-1	TRBJ2-5	CASSWSGWLADKETQYF
.	TRBD1	TRBV5-4	TRBJ1-2	CASSFVTGGRGYTF
once	.	TRBV11-2	TRBJ1-5	CASSLISPRGGSNQPQHF
.	TRBD1	TRBV25-1	TRBJ1-5	CASSAKTGSSNQPQHF
few	.	TRBV12-3/TRBV12-4	TRBJ1-3	CASSIRESTIYF
once	.	TRBV6-5	TRBJ2-2	CASSSPGGAPGELFF
.	TRBD2	TRBV19	TRBJ2-1	CASAGRVGSNEQFF
once	TRBD2	TRBV6-5	TRBJ2-3	CASGRGAGTDTQYF
.	TRBD2	TRBV15	TRBJ2-7	CATSRGLVGRSEQYF
.	TRBD1	TRBV24-1	TRBJ2-1	CATSDLDRGEQFF
.	TRBD1	TRBV19	TRBJ2-7	CASSLPGQGPYEQYF
.	.	TRBV6-6	TRBJ2-6	CASSPGFWPSGANVLTF
.	TRBD2	TRBV3-1/TRBV3-2	TRBJ2-5	CASSQGRGGQETQYF
.	.	TRBV6-6	TRBJ2-2	CASSYLDTNTGELFF
.	TRBD1	TRBV6-1	TRBJ1-4	CASSEAPGGGEKLFF